The rows below give T cell receptor beta chains drawn from one sample of a study of graft-versus-host responses after intestinal transplantation. Repertoires were generated with immunoSEQ multiplex PCR, while TCRdb's copy carries only in-frame clones and drops some. The profile shows tens of thousands of clones, more than 90% of them singletons. Sample: PBMCs, taken 16 days after intestinal transplant. Receptors originate from a human patient who received an intestinal transplant, so some T cells may come from the graft donor. Each CDR3 is given with its conserved first and last residue. D genes are given only for firm matches. A row's size may be missing; if present it is once, few, many or a size class.

j_gene | abundance | v_gene | d_gene | CDR3aa | CDR3nt
TRBJ2-7 | NA | TRBV5-1 | NA | CASSLAGGGPSYEQYF | TGCGCCAGCAGCTTGGCCGGTGGGGGCCCCTCCTACGAGCAGTACTTC
TRBJ2-7 | NA | TRBV15 | NA | CATSRDQGPPSSYEQYF | TGTGCCACCAGCAGAGATCAGGGACCCCCGAGCTCCTACGAGCAGTACTTC
TRBJ2-7 | NA | TRBV21-1 | NA | CASRPNPGPRTDEQYF | TGTGCCAGCAGGCCCAATCCGGGTCCACGGACCGACGAGCAGTACTTC
TRBJ2-7 | NA | TRBV18 | TRBD2 | CASSPRTSGSYEQYF | TGTGCCAGCTCACCACGGACTAGCGGCTCCTACGAGCAGTACTTC
TRBJ2-7 | NA | TRBV6-5 | NA | CASSFFKASYEQYF | TGTGCCAGCAGTTTCTTTAAAGCTTCCTACGAGCAGTACTTC
TRBJ2-3 | NA | TRBV5-4 | NA | CASSIRLGRGSGGTDTQYF | TGTGCCAGCAGCATTCGTCTCGGGAGAGGATCTGGTGGCACAGATACGCAGTATTTT
TRBJ2-7 | NA | TRBV7-9 | NA | CASSPGGSGNEQYF | TGTGCCAGCAGCCCAGGGGGTAGCGGGAACGAGCAGTACTTC
TRBJ2-5 | NA | TRBV11-2 | NA | CASSPEGYQETQYF | TGTGCCAGCAGCCCCGAGGGGTACCAAGAGACCCAGTACTTC
TRBJ1-3 | NA | TRBV7-6 | NA | CASSPTGAGNTIYF | TGTGCCAGCAGCCCAACGGGGGCTGGAAACACCATATATTTT
TRBJ2-7 | NA | TRBV28 | NA | CASSRFGPTYEQYF | TGTGCCAGCAGTCGCTTCGGGCCAACCTACGAGCAGTACTTC
TRBJ1-1 | NA | TRBV28 | NA | CASSFPPTVSNTEAFF | TGTGCCAGCAGTTTCCCTCCAACGGTCTCAAACACTGAAGCTTTCTTT
TRBJ2-2 | NA | TRBV4-2 | NA | CASSQGGARRGELFF | TGTGCCAGCAGCCAGGGGGGAGCGCGGCGCGGGGAGCTGTTTTTT
TRBJ2-4 | NA | TRBV2 | NA | CASSGGAKNIQYF | TGTGCCAGCAGTGGGGGGGCCAAAAACATTCAGTACTTC
TRBJ2-7 | NA | TRBV9 | TRBD2 | CASSPTSGTYEQYF | TGTGCCAGCAGCCCGACTAGCGGGACCTACGAGCAGTACTTC
TRBJ2-1 | few | TRBV5-4 | NA | CASSSQYNEQFF | TGTGCCAGCAGCTCACAATACAATGAGCAGTTCTTC
TRBJ2-5 | NA | TRBV18 | TRBD2 | CASSPPGLGETQYF | TGTGCCAGCTCACCACCGGGACTAGGGGAGACCCAGTACTTC
TRBJ2-3 | NA | TRBV7-9 | NA | CASRGLGDTQYF | TGTGCCAGCAGGGGGCTCGGAGATACGCAGTATTTT
TRBJ1-2 | NA | TRBV7-2 | NA | CASSLVAGDTYGYTF | TGTGCCAGCAGCTTAGTGGCAGGAGACACCTATGGCTACACCTTC
TRBJ2-4 | NA | TRBV19 | NA | CASSPSGRRPVENIQYF | TGTGCCAGTAGTCCCTCGGGGAGGCGGCCAGTGGAAAACATTCAGTACTTC
TRBJ1-2 | once | TRBV7-9 | NA | CASSLGEAGYTF | TGTGCCAGCAGCTTAGGAGAGGCGGGCTACACCTTC
TRBJ1-4 | once | TRBV9 | NA | CASSPGLTPGEKLFF | TGTGCCAGCAGCCCGGGACTCACACCAGGTGAAAAACTGTTTTTT
TRBJ1-1 | once | TRBV6-5 | NA | CASSYSRRLNTEAFF | TGTGCCAGCAGTTACTCGAGACGGCTGAACACTGAAGCTTTCTTT
TRBJ1-2 | NA | TRBV27 | TRBD1 | CASSPIGTGGDYGYTF | TGTGCCAGCAGCCCGATTGGGACAGGGGGCGACTATGGCTACACCTTC
TRBJ1-1 | NA | TRBV28 | NA | CASRKGVPEAFF | TGTGCCAGCAGGAAGGGGGTTCCCGAAGCTTTCTTT
TRBJ1-4 | NA | TRBV27 | NA | CASSRTGASEKLFF | TGTGCCAGCAGTAGGACGGGGGCTAGTGAAAAACTGTTTTTT
TRBJ2-4 | NA | TRBV5-1 | TRBD2 | CASSLPPSGRANHIQYF | TGCGCCAGCAGCCTGCCCCCTAGCGGGAGGGCCAACCACATTCAGTACTTC
TRBJ2-6 | NA | TRBV5-1 | NA | CASSLGGSGANVLTF | TGCGCCAGCAGCTTAGGGGGCTCTGGGGCCAACGTCCTGACTTTC
TRBJ2-6 | NA | TRBV11-1 | NA | CASSFQGGGANVLTF | TGTGCCAGCAGCTTCCAGGGTGGTGGGGCCAACGTCCTGACTTTC
TRBJ2-2 | NA | TRBV4-1 | TRBD2 | CATTQLAGPGELFF | TGCGCCACTACCCAGTTAGCGGGGCCTGGGGAGCTGTTTTTT
TRBJ2-7 | NA | TRBV6-1 | NA | CASSHKGSYEQYF | TGTGCCAGCAGTCACAAGGGTTCCTACGAGCAGTACTTC
TRBJ1-5 | NA | TRBV28 | NA | CASSLPESNQPQHF | TGTGCCAGCAGTTTACCGGAAAGCAATCAGCCCCAGCATTTT
TRBJ2-1 | NA | TRBV4-2 | NA | CASSQEENNEQFF | TGTGCCAGCAGCCAAGAGGAAAATAATGAGCAGTTCTTC
TRBJ2-1 | NA | TRBV19 | TRBD2 | CASSMPALAGIYNGQFF | TGTGCCAGTAGTATGCCTGCATTAGCGGGGATATACAATGGGCAGTTCTTC
TRBJ2-1 | NA | TRBV6-5 | TRBD2 | CASSYGGSSYNEQFF | TGTGCCAGCAGTTACGGCGGGAGCTCCTACAATGAGCAGTTCTTC
TRBJ1-3 | once | TRBV23-1 | NA | CASSQSNVSGNTIYF | TGCGCCAGCAGTCAATCCAACGTCTCTGGAAACACCATATATTTT
TRBJ2-1 | NA | TRBV7-8 | NA | CASSPRGSSYNEQFF | TGTGCCAGCAGTCCGAGGGGGAGCTCCTACAATGAGCAGTTCTTC
TRBJ2-1 | NA | TRBV10-1 | NA | CASSGLFSYNEQFF | TGCGCCAGCAGTGGACTTTTCTCCTACAATGAGCAGTTCTTC
TRBJ2-7 | NA | TRBV21-1 | NA | CASSKGGGSGPTSYEQYF | TGTGCCAGCAGCAAGGGGGGCGGTAGCGGGCCCACCTCCTACGAGCAGTACTTC
TRBJ2-1 | NA | TRBV30 | TRBD2 | CASSGYRPNEQFF | TGTGCCAGTAGCGGGTACCGTCCCAATGAGCAGTTCTTC
TRBJ2-2 | NA | TRBV11-2 | TRBD2 | CARSLGGASGSGTGELFF | TGTGCCCGCAGCTTAGGGGGGGCTAGCGGGAGCGGGACCGGGGAGCTGTTTTTT
TRBJ2-2 | NA | TRBV7-4 | NA | CASSQDPRGITGELFF | TGTGCCAGCAGCCAGGACCCGAGAGGGATTACCGGGGAGCTGTTTTTT
TRBJ2-5 | NA | TRBV7-6 | TRBD2 | CASSLALAGGDKETQYF | TGTGCCAGCAGCTTAGCACTAGCGGGAGGGGATAAAGAGACCCAGTACTTC
TRBJ2-5 | NA | TRBV5-6 | NA | CASSLGGTGTQYF | TGTGCCAGCAGCTTGGGCGGAACGGGGACCCAGTACTTC
TRBJ1-1 | NA | TRBV2 | NA | CASSEFKGLNTEAFF | TGTGCCAGCAGTGAATTTAAGGGCTTGAACACTGAAGCTTTCTTT
TRBJ2-3 | NA | TRBV9 | TRBD2 | CASSVDGRVTDTQYF | TGTGCCAGCAGCGTAGACGGGAGGGTCACAGATACGCAGTATTTT
TRBJ2-1 | NA | TRBV5-4 | TRBD2 | CASSVGTRWGEQFF | TGTGCCAGCAGCGTTGGGACTAGGTGGGGCGAGCAGTTCTTC
TRBJ2-2 | NA | TRBV5-6 | NA | CASSLAGSGTGELFF | TGTGCCAGCAGCTTGGCCGGGAGTGGGACCGGGGAGCTGTTTTTT
TRBJ2-1 | NA | TRBV4-2 | TRBD2 | CASSQERTSVNEQFF | TGTGCCAGCAGCCAAGAGAGGACTAGTGTCAATGAGCAGTTCTTC
TRBJ2-3 | NA | TRBV11-2 | TRBD2 | CASRPPAGGPTDTQYF | TGTGCCAGCAGACCCCCCGCGGGAGGGCCCACAGATACGCAGTATTTT
TRBJ2-1 | NA | TRBV27 | NA | CASSLGNEQFF | TGTGCCAGCAGTTTAGGGAATGAGCAGTTCTTC
TRBJ2-7 | NA | TRBV6-5 | NA | CASGGSSYEQYF | TGTGCCAGCGGGGGCAGCTCCTACGAGCAGTACTTC
TRBJ1-5 | NA | TRBV23-1 | TRBD1 | CASSQPPRDRGVSLHQPQHF | TGCGCCAGCAGTCAGCCGCCCCGGGACAGGGGGGTTTCGCTGCATCAGCCCCAGCATTTT